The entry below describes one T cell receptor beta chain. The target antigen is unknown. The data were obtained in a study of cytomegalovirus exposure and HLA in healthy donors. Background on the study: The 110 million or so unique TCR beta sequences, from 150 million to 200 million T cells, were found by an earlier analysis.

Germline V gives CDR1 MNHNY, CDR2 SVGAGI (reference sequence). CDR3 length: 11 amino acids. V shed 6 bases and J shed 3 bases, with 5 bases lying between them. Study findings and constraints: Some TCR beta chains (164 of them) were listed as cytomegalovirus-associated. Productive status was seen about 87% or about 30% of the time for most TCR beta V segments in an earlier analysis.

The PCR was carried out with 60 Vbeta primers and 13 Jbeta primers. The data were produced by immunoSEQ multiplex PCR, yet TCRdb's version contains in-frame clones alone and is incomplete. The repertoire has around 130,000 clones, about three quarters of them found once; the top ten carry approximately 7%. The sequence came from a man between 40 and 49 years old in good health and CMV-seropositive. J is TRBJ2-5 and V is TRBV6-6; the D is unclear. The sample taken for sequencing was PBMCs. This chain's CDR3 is CASSPKETQYF. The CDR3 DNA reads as TGTGCCAGCAGCCCCAAAGAGACCCAGTACTTC.